The 27 T cell receptor beta chains listed next were all sequenced from one sample in a study of blood T cells in healthy people across ages (dated by TCRdb to about 2015). Receptor libraries were prepared by 5' RACE. A second roughly 7 to 11 cycle PCR used a sample-barcoded 5' primer and a J-beta primer mix. TCRdb reanalyzed the raw reads on its own, using fastp at Q25 for trimming and MiXCR for clone calling, and kept in-frame beta chains. Each CDR3 protein appears once, grouped with its most common genes and DNA. In this sample the table shows 1,800,000 or so distinct CDR3 sequences, about two fifths of which occur a single time. The ten largest clones represent under 30% of the sample. Material: blood. Receptors were obtained from a human donor in good health.

This clonotype was seen a single time. The chain recombines TRBV7-9 with TRBJ1-1; TRBD1 matches 8 bases. The CDR3 sequence is 12 residues long. Looked up from germline, CDR1 is SEHNR and CDR2 is FQNEAQ (reference sequence). Germline trimming cut 2 bases from V and 11 bases from J; bases unmatched to any gene: 4. The chain's CDR3 is CASSLNRGKAFF. CDR3 bases: TGTGCCAGCAGCTTAAACAGGGGGAAGGCTTTCTTT.

This chain links TRBV9 with TRBJ2-1; 10 bases line up with TRBD2. The CDR3 sequence is 17 residues long. The germline V gene encodes CDR1 SGDLS and CDR2 YYNGEE. V dropped 4 bases and J dropped 4; count of bases not matched to a gene: 11. The CDR3 sequence: CASSLRAKAGGYNEQFF. In DNA, the CDR3 is TGTGCCAGCAGCTTAAGGGCTAAAGCGGGGGGGTACAATGAGCAGTTCTTC.

The chain couples TRBV6-5 to TRBJ2-1; 7 bases align to TRBD1. Unmatched junction bases numbered 12, after V lost 4 bases and J lost 15 bases. Per the germline V gene, CDR1 is MNHEY and CDR2 is SVGAGI. The CDR3 consists of 13 residues. In nucleotides, the CDR3 is TGTGCCAGCAGTTCCTCCTTTAAGGGACAGTCGTTCTTC. Translated, it gives CASSSSFKGQSFF.

Concerning this clonotype: Relative to the germline gene, one junction end is altered; a read error may explain this. V usage is TRBV18 and J usage is TRBJ2-3, with a possible D match to TRBD2 (6 bases). The germline V gene encodes CDR1 KGHSH and CDR2 LQKENI. The CDR3 length is 14 residues. CDR3 residues: CASSGGIGTDTQYF. Here the CDR3 DNA reads TGTGCTAGCTCAGGAGGGATTGGCACAGATACGCAGTATTTT.

Concerning this clonotype: Mismatch with germline at one junction end may stem from a read error. The CDR3 DNA sequence: TGTGCCAGCAGCTCCAGGACTAGCGGGGTGGTCTACAACGAGCAGTTCTTC. This gives the protein CASSSRTSGVVYNEQFF. The chain carries TRBV7-8 and TRBJ2-1, with 12 bases aligning to TRBD2. CDR3 length equals 17 residues. Germline V lookup: CDR1 SGHVS, CDR2 FQNEAQ.

This clonotype was seen only a few times. This sequence joins TRBV6-6 and TRBJ2-1; D perhaps matches TRBD2 (5 bases). The V end was cut by 6 bases, the J end by 6 bases, with 12 bases between. The V gene's germline CDR1 is MNHNY and CDR2 SVGAGI (reference sequence). There are 13 residues in the CDR3. The CDR3 DNA follows: TGTGCCAGCAGGGCCCGGGGATTCAATGAGCAGTTCTTC. This translates into CASRARGFNEQFF.

The sample holds a few counts of this clonotype. This chain joins TRBV20-1 and TRBJ2-5, with 7 bases identical to TRBD1. Trimming cost V 2 bases and J 2 bases; bases outside gene matches: 8. Looked up from germline, CDR1 is DFQATT and CDR2 is SNEGSKA (reference sequence). The CDR3 spans 15 residues. CDR3 sequence: CSARRTGTVQETQYF. As DNA, the CDR3 is TGCAGTGCTAGAAGGACGGGGACAGTTCAAGAGACCCAGTACTTC.

The chain has TRBV7-2 and TRBJ1-5, with unresolved D. Germline loops: CDR1 SGHTA, CDR2 FQGNSA. The CDR3 is 15 residues long. The V gene lost 1 base and the J gene lost 0 bases, with 7 bases spanning the gap. CDR3 bases: TGTGCCAGCAGCTTAGGACATTATAGCAATCAGCCCCAGCATTTT. Residues: CASSLGHYSNQPQHF.

V gene TRBV5-5 combines with J gene TRBJ1-2, with 9 bases fitting TRBD1. The CDR3 extends over 16 amino acids. J gave up 7 bases and V 4 bases, and 14 bases lay outside the gene matches. Germline CDR1 and CDR2: SGHKS and YYEKEE (reference sequence). CDR3 loop: CASSLTADRGGFGYTF. The CDR3 coding sequence is TGTGCCAGCAGCCTAACCGCGGACAGGGGCGGATTTGGCTACACCTTC.

The V call is TRBV12-3 or TRBV12-4, the J call TRBJ2-1; 8 nucleotides align to TRBD1. V trimming: 7 bases; J trimming: 2 bases; junction bases outside the gene matches: 4. CDR3 length equals 14 residues. DNA for the CDR3: TGTGCCAGCAAGTCGACAGGGGCCTACAATGAGCAGTTCTTC. It encodes CASKSTGAYNEQFF.

This clonotype was seen just once. The chain uses TRBV29-1 and TRBJ2-7; 10 bases agree with TRBD1. The CDR3 length is 15 residues. Germline V lookup: CDR1 SQVTM, CDR2 ANQGSEA. V shed 5 bases, J shed 4 bases, and the junction held 11 bases outside the gene matches. The CDR3 DNA reads TGCAGCGTTCGCCAGGGGGACAGGGGATGGTACGAGCAGTACTTC. Protein sequence: CSVRQGDRGWYEQYF.

This clonotype has just a few counts. This chain links TRBV7-8 with TRBJ1-2, with D perhaps matching TRBD1 (6 bases). Germline lookup yields CDR1 SGHVS and CDR2 FQNEAQ. This CDR3 comprises 14 residues. The V end lost 4 bases, the J end lost 7 bases, and 16 bases lay between the germline ends. The chain's CDR3 is CASSSYPTGGGYTF. CDR3 bases: TGTGCCAGCAGCTCGTACCCGACAGGCGGTGGCTACACCTTC.

J is TRBJ2-1 and V is TRBV4-3; 15 nucleotides align to TRBD2. The CDR3 runs to 16 residues. With V trimmed by 5 bases and J by 9 bases, 8 bases remained unmatched. CDR1 is LGHNA and CDR2 is YSLEER in the germline V gene. DNA for the CDR3: TGCGCCAGCAGCACAAGACCGGGACTAGCGGGGGGTGAGCAGTTCTTC. Its protein is CASSTRPGLAGGEQFF.

The rearrangement links TRBV18 to TRBJ2-5, with 8 bases aligning to TRBD1. The CDR3 consists of 15 residues. Germline V gene lookup returns CDR1 KGHSH and CDR2 LQKENI. Trimming took 3 bases from V and 5 from J; bases not matched to a gene: 8. The CDR3 DNA follows: TGTGCCAGCTCACCTGAACCGGGACAGGCGGAGACCCAGTACTTC. As protein: CASSPEPGQAETQYF. Filled out from reference TRBV18 and TRBJ2-5, the complete variable domain reads NAGVMQNPRHLVRRRGQEARLRCSPMKGHSHVYWYRQLPEEGLKFMVYLQKENIIDESGMPKERFSAEFPKEGPSILRIQQVVRGDSAAYFCASSPEPGQAETQYFGPGTRLLVL.

This clonotype turned up a few times. The CDR3 is CASSYSNRGPDSYNEQFF. The CDR3 nucleotides are TGTGCCAGCAGTTACTCGAATAGGGGGCCCGATTCCTACAATGAGCAGTTCTTC. The rearrangement links TRBV6-7 to TRBJ2-1; TRBD1 agrees at 7 bases. TRBV6-7 is assigned to the ORF class and has an uncertain function. V gave up 0 bases and J gave up 1 base; unmatched junction bases: 9. The CDR3 has 18 residues.

The rearrangement uses TRBV28 and TRBJ1-5, with TRBD1 as a possible D gene (5 bases). CDR1 is MDHEN and CDR2 is SYDVKM in the germline V gene. Trimming shortened V by 4 bases and J by 6 bases, and 10 bases separated the two germline ends. The CDR3 sequence is 13 residues long. The CDR3 DNA is TGTGCCAGCAGTTCGCCGACAGCTCAGCCCCAGCATTTT. This sequence encodes CASSSPTAQPQHF.

Only one count was recorded for this clonotype. The rearrangement links TRBV3-1 to TRBJ2-3; no clear D. The CDR3 has 15 residues. Per germline, CDR1 LGHDT and CDR2 YNNKEL (reference sequence). V lost 3 bases and J 2 bases, leaving 12 bases between the germline ends. Here the CDR3 reads CASSQLLPITDTQYF. The CDR3 nucleotides are TGTGCCAGCAGCCAGCTCCTCCCAATCACAGATACGCAGTATTTT.

V gene TRBV6-5 combines with J gene TRBJ1-1, with D possibly TRBD1 on 5 matching bases. The CDR3 totals 15 residues. The V and J ends lost 8 bases and 1 base respectively, with 17 bases between them. The germline gives CDR1 MNHEY, CDR2 SVGAGI. The CDR3 DNA sequence: TGTGCCAGCGGGGTTTGGGACGGCGAGAACACTGAAGCTTTCTTT. Translated: CASGVWDGENTEAFF.

This clonotype was found a few times. The chain is built from TRBV20-1 and TRBJ1-6; D gene unclear. CDR3 length: 10 amino acids. V lost 3 bases and J 10 bases, leaving 4 bases between the germline ends. Germline values: CDR1 DFQATT, CDR2 SNEGSKA (reference sequence). CDR3 bases: TGCAGTGCTAGTTCGTCACCCCTCCACTTT. The encoded protein is CSASSSPLHF.

This chain links TRBV12-3 or TRBV12-4 with TRBJ1-2, with D perhaps matching TRBD1 (5 bases). Trimming stripped 5 bases from V and 7 bases from J, with 17 bases between. The CDR3 contains 14 residues. The CDR3 DNA reads as TGTGCCAGCAGTCATCAGGGAGATCGGCGTGGCTACACCTTC. Translation gives CASSHQGDRRGYTF.

V gene TRBV4-1 combines with J gene TRBJ2-5; D tentatively fits TRBD1 or TRBD2 (5 bases each). This CDR3 is built from 17 residues. Per the germline V gene, CDR1 is MGHRA and CDR2 is YSYEKL. V lost 5 bases and J lost 3, with 22 bases in between. CDR3 coding DNA: TGCGCCAGCAGCTTGGAGGTAGGGGTCCAGCAAAAAGAGACCCAGTACTTC. Protein product: CASSLEVGVQQKETQYF.

The J gene is TRBJ1-2, the V gene TRBV7-2; D remains unclear. The V end lost 1 base, the J end lost 3 bases, and 15 bases lay between the germline ends. CDR3 length: 16 residues. Germline V lookup: CDR1 SGHTA, CDR2 FQGNSA. The CDR3 reads CASSLDYAGIDYGYTF. The DNA for the CDR3 is TGTGCCAGCAGCTTAGATTATGCGGGGATTGACTATGGCTACACCTTC.

CDR3: CASKSSNYEQYF. The CDR3 coding sequence is TGTGCCAGCAAATCCTCGAACTACGAGCAGTACTTC. The J gene is TRBJ2-7, the V gene TRBV6-6, with D unresolved. Trimming pared 7 bases from V and 3 bases from J, leaving 10 bases between. In germline, CDR1 is MNHNY, CDR2 SVGAGI (reference sequence). The CDR3 consists of 12 residues.

The chain uses TRBV7-9 and TRBJ1-1; D might be TRBD1 (5 bases). Germline V gene lookup returns CDR1 SEHNR and CDR2 FQNEAQ (reference sequence). V shed 1 base and J shed 1 base, with 13 bases lying between them. The CDR3 is 16 residues long. CDR3 amino acids: CASSLGGEAKNTEAFF. The CDR3 coding sequence is TGTGCCAGCAGCTTAGGGGGGGAGGCCAAGAACACTGAAGCTTTCTTT.

Only one count was recorded for this clonotype. The chain is built from TRBV28 and TRBJ2-4; the D call may be TRBD1 or TRBD2 (5 bases each). With the DNA end fitting TRBJ2-7 better, the J assignment may be wrong. The germline V gene has CDR1 MDHEN and CDR2 SYDVKM. This CDR3 has 14 residues. CDR3 amino acids: CASSPVGEDYEQYF. Here the CDR3 DNA reads TGTGCCAGCAGTCCGGTGGGGGAAGACTACGAGCAGTACTTC.

The rearrangement joins TRBV20-1 to TRBJ2-4; D uncertain. The J call may be in error: the DNA end matches TRBJ2-7 better. The length of the CDR3 is 13 residues. Germline loops: CDR1 DFQATT, CDR2 SNEGSKA (reference sequence). The CDR3 loop reads CSARERMYYEQYF. CDR3 coding DNA: TGCAGTGCTAGAGAACGGATGTACTACGAGCAGTACTTC.

CDR3 in amino acids: CASSQEDWSKQYF. The DNA of the CDR3 is TGCGCCAGCAGCCAAGAGGACTGGTCAAAGCAGTACTTC. The rearrangement links TRBV4-1 to TRBJ2-7; D is perhaps TRBD2 (5 bases). Per germline, CDR1 MGHRA and CDR2 YSYEKL. The V gene lost 0 bases and the J gene lost 8 bases, with 11 bases spanning the gap. The CDR3 has 13 amino acids.